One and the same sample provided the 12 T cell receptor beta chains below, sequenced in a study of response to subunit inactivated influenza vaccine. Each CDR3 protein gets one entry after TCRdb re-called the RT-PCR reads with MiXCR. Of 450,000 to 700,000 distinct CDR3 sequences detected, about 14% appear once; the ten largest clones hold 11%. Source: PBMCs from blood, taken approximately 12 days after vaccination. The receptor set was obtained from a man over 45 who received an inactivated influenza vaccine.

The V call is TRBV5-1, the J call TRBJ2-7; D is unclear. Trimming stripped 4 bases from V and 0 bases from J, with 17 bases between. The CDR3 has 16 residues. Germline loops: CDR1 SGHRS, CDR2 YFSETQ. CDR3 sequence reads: CASSQNSYSSSYEQYF. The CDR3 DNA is TGCGCCAGCAGCCAGAACAGCTATTCGAGCTCCTACGAGCAGTACTTC.

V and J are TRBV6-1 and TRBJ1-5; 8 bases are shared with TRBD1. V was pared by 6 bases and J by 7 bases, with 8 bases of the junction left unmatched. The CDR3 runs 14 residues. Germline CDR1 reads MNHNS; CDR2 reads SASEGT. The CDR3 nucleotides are TGTGCCAGCAGGAAGACAGGGGTGGAACAGCCCCAGCATTTT. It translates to CASRKTGVEQPQHF.

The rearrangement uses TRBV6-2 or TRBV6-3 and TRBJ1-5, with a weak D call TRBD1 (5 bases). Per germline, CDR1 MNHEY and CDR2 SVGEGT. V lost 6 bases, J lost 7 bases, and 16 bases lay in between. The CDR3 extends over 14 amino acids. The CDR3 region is CASSHGGGWQPQHF. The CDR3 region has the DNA TGTGCCAGCAGCCACGGGGGGGGATGGCAGCCCCAGCATTTT.

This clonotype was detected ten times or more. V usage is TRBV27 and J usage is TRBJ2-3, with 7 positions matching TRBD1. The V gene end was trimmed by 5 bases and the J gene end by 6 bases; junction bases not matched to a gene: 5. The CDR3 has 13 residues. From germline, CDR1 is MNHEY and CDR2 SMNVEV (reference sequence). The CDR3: CASSHLDRDTQYF. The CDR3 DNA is TGTGCCAGCAGTCACTTGGACAGGGATACGCAGTATTTT.

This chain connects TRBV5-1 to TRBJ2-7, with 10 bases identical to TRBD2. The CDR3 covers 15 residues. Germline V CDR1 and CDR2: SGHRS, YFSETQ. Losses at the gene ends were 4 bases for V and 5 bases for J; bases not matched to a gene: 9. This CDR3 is CASSQTLAGVDEQYF. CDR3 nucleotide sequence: TGCGCCAGCAGCCAAACTCTAGCGGGAGTGGACGAGCAGTACTTC.

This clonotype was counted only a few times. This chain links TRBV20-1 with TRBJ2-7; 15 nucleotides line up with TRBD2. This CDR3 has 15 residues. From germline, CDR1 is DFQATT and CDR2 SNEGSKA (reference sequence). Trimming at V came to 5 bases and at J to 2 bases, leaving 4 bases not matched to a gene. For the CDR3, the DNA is TGCAGTGCTGGACTAGCGGGAGGGCACCCCTACGAGCAGTACTTC. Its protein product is CSAGLAGGHPYEQYF.

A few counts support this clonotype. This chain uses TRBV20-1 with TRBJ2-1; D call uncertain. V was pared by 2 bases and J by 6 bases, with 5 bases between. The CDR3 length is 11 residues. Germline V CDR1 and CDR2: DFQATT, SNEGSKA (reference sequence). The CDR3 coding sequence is TGCAGTGCTAGAAGAGGCAATGAGCAGTTCTTC. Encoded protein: CSARRGNEQFF.

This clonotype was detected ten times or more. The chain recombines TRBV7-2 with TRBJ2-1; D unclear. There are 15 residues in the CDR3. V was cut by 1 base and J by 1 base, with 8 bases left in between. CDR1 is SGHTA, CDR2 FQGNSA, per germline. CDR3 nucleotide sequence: TGTGCCAGCAGCTTAGTGGGTCAGTCCTACAATGAGCAGTTCTTC. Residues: CASSLVGQSYNEQFF.

This CDR3 is CASSTFPAGSTDTQYF. In DNA form, the CDR3 reads TGCGCCAGCAGCACCTTCCCAGCGGGATCCACAGATACGCAGTATTTT. The chain carries TRBV5-1 and TRBJ2-3; 7 bases map to TRBD2. This CDR3 is 16 amino acids long. V dropped 4 bases and J dropped 2; count of bases not matched to a gene: 10. Germline V gene data show CDR1 as SGHRS and CDR2 as YFSETQ.

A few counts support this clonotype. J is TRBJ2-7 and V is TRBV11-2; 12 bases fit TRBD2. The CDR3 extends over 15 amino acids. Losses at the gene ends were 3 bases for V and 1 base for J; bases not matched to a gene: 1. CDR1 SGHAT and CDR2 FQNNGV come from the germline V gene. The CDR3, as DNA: TGTGCCAGCAGCTTCGGACTAGCGGGGTCCTACGAGCAGTACTTC. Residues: CASSFGLAGSYEQYF. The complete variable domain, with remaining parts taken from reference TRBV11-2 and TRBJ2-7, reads EAGVAQSPRYKIIEKRQSVAFWCNPISGHATLYWYQQILGQGPKLLIQFQNNGVVDDSQLPKDRFSAERLKGVDSTLKIQPAKLEDSAVYLCASSFGLAGSYEQYFGPGTRLTVT.

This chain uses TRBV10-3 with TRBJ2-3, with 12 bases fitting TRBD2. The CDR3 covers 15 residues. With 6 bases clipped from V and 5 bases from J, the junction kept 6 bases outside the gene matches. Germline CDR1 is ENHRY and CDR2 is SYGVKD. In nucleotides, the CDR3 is TGTGCCATCAGGGAACTAGCGGGAGGAAAAGATACGCAGTATTTT. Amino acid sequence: CAIRELAGGKDTQYF.

CDR3 sequence: CASSLASGWNSPLHF. The CDR3 coding sequence is TGTGCCAGCAGCTTAGCGTCAGGGTGGAATTCACCCCTCCACTTT. The chain joins TRBV7-2 to TRBJ1-6, with D possibly matching TRBD1 (5 bases). This CDR3 is built from 15 residues. V shed 0 bases and J shed 7 bases, with 10 bases lying between them. In germline, CDR1 is SGHTA, CDR2 FQGNSA. Looking up the rest from reference TRBV7-2 and TRBJ1-6 gives the full variable domain: GAGVSQSPSNKVTEKGKDVELRCDPISGHTALYWYRQSLGQGLEFLIYFQGNSAPDKSGLPSDRFSAERTGGSVSTLTIQRTQQEDSAVYLCASSLASGWNSPLHFGNGTRLTVT.